The T cell receptor (beta chain) described here comes from a study of cytotoxic CD8 clonotypes in ibrutinib-treated CLL. Only in-frame clones appear in the TCRdb table, and some are missing; sequencing was by immunoSEQ multiplex PCR. Of about 140,000 clones in the sample, around 77% were seen once. Losses at the gene ends were 1 base for V and 7 bases for J; bases not matched to a gene: 3. Germline CDR1 reads LNHDA; CDR2 reads SQIVND (reference sequence). CDR3 length equals 16 residues. This specimen was PBMCs, taken after 12 months of ibrutinib treatment. The sequence was collected from a human donor with chronic lymphocytic leukemia. This chain joins TRBV19 and TRBJ2-1; 14 positions match TRBD2. The CDR3 DNA follows: TGTGCCAGTAGTATAGTAGGGACTAGCGGGAGTAATGAGCAGTTCTTC. This encodes CASSIVGTSGSNEQFF. The whole variable domain, filled in from reference TRBV19 and TRBJ2-1, reads DGGITQSPKYLFRKEGQNVTLSCEQNLNHDAMYWYRQDPGQGLRLIYYSQIVNDFQKGDIAEGYSVSREKKESFPLTVTSAQKNPTAFYLCASSIVGTSGSNEQFFGPGTRLTVL.